This note documents a single T cell receptor (beta chain) sequence. CDR3 length: 16 residues. Germline V gene sequence: CDR1 SGHAT, CDR2 FQNNGV. V shed 5 bases and J 6 bases; nucleotides not matched to a gene: 9. This entry belongs to a study of control samples from healthy donors and cancer patients. Clones were sequenced by immunoSEQ multiplex PCR, and TCRdb holds only the in-frame ones, with some missing. The repertoire holds 60,000 to 75,000 clones, with around 90% as singletons. The chain employs TRBV11-2 and TRBJ1-4, with TRBD1 identical over 10 bases. Sequencing input: PBMCs. This receptor was obtained from a man aged 55 to 70 with colorectal cancer. The CDR3 nucleotides are TGTGCCAGCAGCCCCCCCGAGGACAGGGGGTATGAAAAACTGTTTTTT. This translates into CASSPPEDRGYEKLFF.